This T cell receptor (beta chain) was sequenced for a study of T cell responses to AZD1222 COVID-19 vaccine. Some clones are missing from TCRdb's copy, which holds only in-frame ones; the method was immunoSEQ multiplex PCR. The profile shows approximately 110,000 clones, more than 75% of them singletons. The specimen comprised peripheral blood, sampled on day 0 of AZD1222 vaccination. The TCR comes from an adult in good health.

CDR3 DNA: TGTGCCAGCAGTCAGGCAGGTTTGTTTCAGCCCCAGCATTTT. Translating gives CASSQAGLFQPQHF. The rearrangement joins TRBV6-5 to TRBJ1-5, with no clear D. V shed 5 bases and J shed 6 bases, with 14 bases lying between them. The CDR3 covers 14 residues. Germline loops: CDR1 MNHEY, CDR2 SVGAGI.